This T cell receptor (beta chain) stems from a study of T cells in Graves' hyperthyroidism and ophthalmopathy. General study findings and limits: With a median lead of approximately 6.4 months before onset, the model predicted ophthalmopathy. The majority of expanded thyroid clonotypes above 0.001 also appeared in blood.

Germline V gives CDR1 MNHNS, CDR2 SASEGT. V lost 1 base and J 5 bases, leaving 8 bases between the germline ends. The CDR3 runs to 13 residues. Clinical Activity Scores of at least 3, NOSPECS grades of at least 4 and durations under 3 months characterized ophthalmopathy patients. Thyroid ultrasound, orbital computed tomography, clinical symptoms, and serum thyroxine and TRAb underpinned diagnoses. RNA transcripts served as the template for amplifying TCR beta CDR3 regions. Primed by the HTBI set, a first-round RT-PCR was run on the TCR CDR3. One entry per CDR3 protein results from TCRdb running MiXCR on the multiplex PCR reads. The sample contains more than 350,000 distinct CDR3 sequences, more than 12% of which appear only once. This clonotype was seen repeatedly, ten times or more. Its cognate antigen is unknown.

This clonotype was sampled from a woman in her thirties with Graves' ophthalmopathy. Sample: blood. This sequence joins TRBV6-1 and TRBJ1-1; the D is unclear. As DNA, the CDR3 is TGTGCCAGCAGTGAAGTGGGGTGGACTGAAGCTTTCTTT. Amino acid sequence: CASSEVGWTEAFF.